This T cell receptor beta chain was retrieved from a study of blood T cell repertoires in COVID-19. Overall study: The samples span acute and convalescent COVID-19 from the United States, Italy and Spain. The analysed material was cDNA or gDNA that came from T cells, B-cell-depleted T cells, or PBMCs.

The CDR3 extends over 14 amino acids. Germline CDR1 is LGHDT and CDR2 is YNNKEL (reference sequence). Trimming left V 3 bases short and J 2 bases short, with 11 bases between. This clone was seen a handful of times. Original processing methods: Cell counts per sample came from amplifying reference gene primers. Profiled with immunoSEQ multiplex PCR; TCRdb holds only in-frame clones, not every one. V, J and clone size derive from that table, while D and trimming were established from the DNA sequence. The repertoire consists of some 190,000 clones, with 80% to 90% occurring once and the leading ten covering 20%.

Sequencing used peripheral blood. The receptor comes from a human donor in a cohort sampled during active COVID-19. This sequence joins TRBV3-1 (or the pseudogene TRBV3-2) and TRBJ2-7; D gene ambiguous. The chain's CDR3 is CASSQRGGPYEQYF. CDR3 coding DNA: TGTGCCAGCAGCCAGAGAGGTGGCCCCTACGAGCAGTACTTC.